This note documents a single TCR beta chain sequence. Its recognized antigen is unknown. No base-level quality is on record; no much larger clone is a single base apart. The entry originates in a study of shared clonotypes between healthy human individuals (dated by TCRdb to 2020 to 2022). For context, the study as a whole: Three men and two women, aged 18 to 49 years, made up the cohort. For each donor, three plates each were used for CD4 naive and CD4 memory, two plates were used for CD8 naive, and one plate was used for CD8 memory. Between about 0.9 and 9 billion PBMCs per donor were obtained by leukapheresis. The study deeply sequenced blood TCR repertoires of about 5 healthy adults to estimate repertoire size and the extent of clonotype sharing between individuals. To increase sequencing depth and limit assay-specific biases, TCR repertoire library preparation and sequencing were carried out by different laboratories using diverse techniques. Here is what the overall study found, with its caveats: Based on pairwise subsampling, the degree of clonotype sharing among donors was expected to be affected by sequencing depth. Naive subsets generally had larger estimated clonotype richness than memory subsets did. Sharing across a few donors was observed for 5% to 6.5% of naive CD4, over 3% of naive CD8, about 2.3% of memory CD4, and roughly 0.4% of memory CD8 clonotypes. Only blood was sampled, and tissue TCR repertoires likely differ from those in blood. Clonotypes shared by all four sorted-subset donors showed higher generation probabilities than non-shared clonotypes. Even with the large sequencing depth, rarefaction of the sorted-subset datasets indicated that sequencing was incomplete. The small number of donors limited the genetic and exposure-history diversity represented.

Including the terminal cysteine and phenylalanine, the CDR3 comprises 14 residues. CDR3 DNA only is kept here, 42 bases in frame from base 1. The germline V gene (reference sequence) supplies CDR1 LNHDA and CDR2 SQIVND. Compared with germline, V lacks 4 bases and J lacks 7 bases; bases without a gene match: 2. The donors were healthy, HIV-negative adults who had no recently reported acute infections or vaccinations. Every donor was a Caucasian adult living in Nashville, Tennessee, USA. CD8 memory samples were composed of magnetically selected CD45RO+ cells combined with CCR7-negative CD45RA+ effector memory (TemRA) cells. Blood was obtained by leukapheresis, after which PBMCs were separated by Ficoll-Histopaque density gradient centrifugation and cryopreserved in liquid nitrogen vapor phase. Analytical flow cytometry was used to check the purity and quantity of each magnetically sorted T cell population. Each sorted fraction had its genomic DNA isolated and then quantified by UV absorbance on a Nanodrop 2000c.

Using the deep immunoSEQ assay, TCR CDR3 regions were amplified from genomic DNA by multiplex PCR. For each cell subset, the extracted genomic DNA was distributed evenly across all wells of several immunoSEQ 96-well plates, and each plate served as one replicate. For sorted subsets, approximately 210 ng genomic DNA, equal to approximately 30,000 T cell genomes, was loaded into each replicate PCR. Purified libraries were measured with a Qubit 3.0 fluorometer, size-checked on a Bioanalyzer 2100, and measured again with the KAPA Library Quantification kit. Every immunoSEQ 96-well plate was sequenced on a separate single-read 150-cycle Illumina NextSeq 550 flow cell. The authors' pipeline ran thus. Because the immunoSEQ output held only junctional sequences and lacked quality scores, the filtering could not match the filtering applied to full-length reads. To assign V/J genes and CDR3, sequences were annotated using PyIR, a Python wrapper for IgBLAST v1.9, with IMGT germline references. Reads were filtered out if the reads had weak V/J assignments (E-value above 1e-6), no CDR3, stop codons, out-of-frame junctions, or ambiguous translated residues. V3J clonotypes were defined as sequences sharing the same inferred V gene, J gene, and CDR3 amino acid sequence. To compute the percentage overlap between repertoires, the number of shared unique clonotypes was divided by the size of the smaller repertoire. Three approaches were used to assess repertoire richness: RTK rarefaction, the Chao1 estimator, and Recon v2.1 estimates of unobserved clonotypes. Generation probabilities were computed with OLGA for all TCRbeta clonotypes obtained by the gDNA method from four donors. The immuneACCESS repertoire file appears here via TCRdb, limited to in-frame rearrangements. These files lack a portion of the clones; in checked studies, under half of the deficit traces to unresolved V genes, and the cause of the others is not known. That table gives V, J and clone size, and the DNA gave D and trimming. The sample table contains roughly 300,000 clones; only one count was recorded for 87% of them. The ten largest make up 15% to 20% of the sample.

This receptor was taken from a man between 18 and 35 years old in good health. The receptor chain draws on TRBV19 and TRBJ1-6; TRBD1 agrees with 9 junctional bases. Sample: memory CD8+ T cells sorted from blood. This sample's cell subset or site label indicates: CD45RO+ cells pooled with CCR7-negative TemRA cells. The DNA sequence is TGTGCCAGTAGTACAGGGACAGGGAATTCACCCCTCCACTTT. It codes for CASSTGTGNSPLHF.